This T cell receptor (beta chain) was captured in a study of blood T cell repertoires in COVID-19. Using immunoSEQ multiplex PCR, the repertoire was profiled, and TCRdb retains in-frame clones only, with some absent. The sample gives a few hundred thousand clones, roughly 77% of which show up once; around a tenth is in the top ten. The TCR was taken from a man aged 40-49 years who had recovered from COVID-19. Source material: PBMCs or T cells enriched from blood (not recorded which).

The CDR3 sequence is CSVEDPGQGTHGYTF. The CDR3 bases are TGCAGCGTTGAAGACCCGGGACAGGGCACCCATGGCTACACCTTC. The chain combines TRBV29-1 with TRBJ1-2; TRBD1 matches at 9 bases. The ends lost 0 bases at V and 6 bases at J; junction bases unmatched: 8. CDR3 length: 15 residues. From germline, CDR1 is SQVTM and CDR2 ANQGSEA.